This entry lists 8 T cell receptor beta chains sequenced from one sample in a study of T cell responses to AZD1222 COVID-19 vaccine. The repertoire was sequenced with immunoSEQ multiplex PCR; TCRdb's copy has only in-frame clones and lacks some. Altogether 140,000 to 150,000 clones are present, under 95% being singletons, with the ten largest covering approximately 9%. Specimen: peripheral blood, collected on day 0 of AZD1222 vaccination. The receptors were sampled from an adult in good health.

This clone was seen just once. The V gene is TRBV29-1, the J gene TRBJ1-1; D possibly corresponds to TRBD1 (6 bases). The CDR3 is 12 residues long. The germline V gene has CDR1 SQVTM and CDR2 ANQGSEA. Trimming left V 6 bases short and J 0 bases short, with 8 bases between. CDR3 protein: CSVQGMNTEAFF. The CDR3, as DNA: TGCAGCGTGCAGGGGATGAACACTGAAGCTTTCTTT.

This clone was picked up one time. The rearrangement joins TRBV28 to TRBJ1-2; 12 nucleotides line up with TRBD1. The ends lost 6 bases at V and 6 bases at J; junction bases unmatched: 8. The CDR3 covers 15 residues. The germline CDR1 and CDR2 sequences are MDHEN and SYDVKM. The CDR3 sequence: CASRSSGTGGNGYTF. CDR3 in DNA: TGTGCCAGCAGATCGTCCGGGACAGGGGGCAATGGCTACACCTTC.

This clone was picked up a small number of times. The chain has TRBV11-3 and TRBJ2-7; D is ambiguous. Germline V lookup: CDR1 SGHNT, CDR2 YENEEA. Trimming stripped 1 base from V and 4 bases from J, with 11 bases between. This CDR3 is 14 amino acids long. In DNA form, the CDR3 reads TGTGCCAGCAGCTTAGGCCGAAGGCCGTACGAGCAGTACTTC. The encoded protein is CASSLGRRPYEQYF.

The chain combines TRBV5-1 with TRBJ1-1; TRBD1 is a possible D gene (5 bases). CDR3 length: 14 amino acids. V was cut by 0 bases and J by 6 bases, with 12 bases left in between. Per germline, CDR1 SGHRS and CDR2 YFSETQ. Here the CDR3 reads CASSLAGDRPEAFF. As DNA, the CDR3 is TGCGCCAGCAGCTTGGCGGGGGACCGCCCTGAAGCTTTCTTT. The whole variable domain, remainder taken from reference TRBV5-1 and TRBJ1-1, is KAGVTQTPRYLIKTRGQQVTLSCSPISGHRSVSWYQQTPGQGLQFLFEYFSETQRNKGNFPGRFSGRQFSNSRSEMNVSTLELGDSALYLCASSLAGDRPEAFFGQGTRLTVV.

The V and J genes are TRBV4-1 and TRBJ2-7; 8 positions match TRBD1. Losses at the gene ends were 3 bases for V and 2 bases for J; bases not matched to a gene: 6. Germline-derived CDR1 and CDR2 are MGHRA and YSYEKL. This CDR3 is 15 amino acids long. In DNA, the CDR3 is TGCGCCAGCAGCCAGGGAACAGGGGGAACCTACGAGCAGTACTTC. Translated: CASSQGTGGTYEQYF.

The chain combines TRBV5-1 with TRBJ1-1; a weak D match, TRBD1 (5 bases). This CDR3 has 15 residues. The V end lost 1 base, the J end lost 3 bases, and 13 bases lay between the germline ends. Germline V lookup: CDR1 SGHRS, CDR2 YFSETQ. The CDR3 loop is CASSLLGVYDTEAFF. Written as DNA, the CDR3 is TGCGCCAGCAGCTTGTTAGGGGTTTACGACACTGAAGCTTTCTTT.

The rearrangement links TRBV4-3 to TRBJ2-3, with D possibly TRBD1 on 6 matching bases. Trimming left V 5 bases short and J 3 bases short, with 15 bases between. The germline V gene has CDR1 LGHNA and CDR2 YSLEER. The CDR3 is made up of 15 amino acids. The CDR3 nucleotides are TGCGCCAGCAGCTCTGGGACATCAAGGACAGATACGCAGTATTTT. It translates to CASSSGTSRTDTQYF.

This clone was seen only once. The chain uses TRBV4-3 and TRBJ1-6; tentatively, D is TRBD1 (5 bases). The CDR3 runs to 15 residues. Germline CDR1 LGHNA, CDR2 YSLEER. Trimming stripped 0 bases from V and 9 bases from J, with 12 bases between. CDR3 sequence: CASSQDRGTSSPLHF. Here the CDR3 DNA reads TGCGCCAGCAGCCAAGATCGGGGCACCAGTTCACCCCTCCACTTT.